A single sample gave rise to the 16 T cell receptor beta chains below, sequenced in a study of blood T cell repertoires in COVID-19. The assay was immunoSEQ multiplex PCR, and TCRdb's table has in-frame clones only and misses some. There are fewer than 150,000 clones in the sample; 78% occur only once, and over 2% lies in the top ten. Sequencing used peripheral blood. The receptors were sampled from a man between 70 and 80 years old with acute or convalescent COVID-19.

The chain carries TRBV19 and TRBJ2-1; TRBD1 matches 9 bases. The CDR3 length is 15 residues. V was clipped by 2 bases and J by 9 bases; unmatched bases: 8. The V gene's germline CDR1 is LNHDA and CDR2 SQIVND (reference sequence). Here the CDR3 DNA reads TGTGCCAGTAGTATAAACAGGGGGCTAATGAGTGAGCAGTTCTTC. Translated, it gives CASSINRGLMSEQFF.

This clone was seen once. This rearrangement joins TRBV18 to TRBJ1-5, with TRBD1 matching 8 bases. CDR3 length: 13 residues. Germline trimming cut 3 bases from V and 6 bases from J; bases unmatched to any gene: 1. Per germline, CDR1 KGHSH and CDR2 LQKENI. CDR3 protein: CASSPTGVQPQHF. In DNA form, the CDR3 reads TGTGCCAGCTCACCGACAGGGGTTCAGCCCCAGCATTTT. Supplemented by reference TRBV18 and TRBJ1-5, the full variable domain reads NAGVMQNPRHLVRRRGQEARLRCSPMKGHSHVYWYRQLPEEGLKFMVYLQKENIIDESGMPKERFSAEFPKEGPSILRIQQVVRGDSAAYFCASSPTGVQPQHFGDGTRLSIL.

The gene calls are TRBV11-2 and TRBJ2-3; tentative D call: TRBD1 (5 bases). The CDR3 has 17 residues. The V gene lost 5 bases and the J gene lost 6 bases, with 24 bases spanning the gap. CDR1 is SGHAT and CDR2 is FQNNGV in the germline V gene. The CDR3 loop is CASSPRRTPRAPDTQYF. CDR3 coding DNA: TGTGCCAGCAGCCCGCGTCGTACGCCCAGGGCCCCCGATACGCAGTATTTT.

This rearrangement joins TRBV29-1 to TRBJ2-3, with D possibly being TRBD2 (5 bases). Per the germline V gene, CDR1 is SQVTM and CDR2 is ANQGSEA. The CDR3 extends over 11 amino acids. The germline V and J ends were trimmed by 4 bases and 3 bases, with 5 bases remaining between them. CDR3 in DNA: TGCAGCGTTGGGGAGACAGATACGCAGTATTTT. Translating it yields CSVGETDTQYF.

This chain connects TRBV19 to TRBJ1-4; D is perhaps TRBD1 (6 bases). The ends were cut back, 6 bases at V and 4 bases at J, with 15 bases in the middle. CDR3 length: 15 amino acids. Germline CDR1 and CDR2: LNHDA and SQIVND (reference sequence). This chain's CDR3 is CASSLWGRNNEKLFF. CDR3 DNA sequence: TGTGCCAGTAGCCTATGGGGGCGGAATAATGAAAAACTGTTTTTT.

This clone occurred once. This chain connects TRBV13 to TRBJ1-1, with D hard to call. Germline values: CDR1 PRHDT, CDR2 FYEKMQ (reference sequence). The CDR3 runs to 13 residues. The germline V and J ends were trimmed by 1 base and 6 bases, with 9 bases remaining between them. In nucleotides, the CDR3 is TGTGCCAGCAGCTTAGTTGGGCTCGCTGAAGCTTTCTTT. Translated, it gives CASSLVGLAEAFF.

The rearrangement joins TRBV5-6 to TRBJ2-7; 7 bases line up with TRBD1. Germline CDR1 and CDR2: SGHDT and YYEEEE. V was clipped by 3 bases and J by 3 bases; unmatched bases: 3. The CDR3 is made up of 13 amino acids. The CDR3 spells CASSWGQFYEQYF. The CDR3 nucleotides are TGTGCCAGCAGCTGGGGACAGTTCTACGAGCAGTACTTC.

This chain uses TRBV4-3 with TRBJ1-5, with D perhaps matching TRBD1 (5 bases). From germline, CDR1 is LGHNA and CDR2 YSLEER. The CDR3 spans 15 residues. Deletions cut 0 bases from V and 2 bases from J, with 8 bases between. The CDR3 sequence: CASSQDGAGNQPQHF. The CDR3 DNA reads TGCGCCAGCAGCCAAGATGGGGCGGGCAATCAGCCCCAGCATTTT.

This chain links TRBV7-2 with TRBJ2-4; tentatively, D is TRBD2 (6 bases). This CDR3 comprises 14 residues. The germline CDR1 and CDR2 sequences are SGHTA and FQGNSA. The V gene lost 5 bases and the J gene lost 5 bases, with 13 bases spanning the gap. The CDR3 protein is CASSPAGLQNIQYF. The CDR3 DNA reads TGTGCCAGCAGCCCGGCGGGACTGCAAAACATTCAGTACTTC.

This sequence joins TRBV7-9 and TRBJ1-2; possible D gene TRBD1, 5 bases. V gave up 5 bases and J gave up 0 bases, with 16 bases separating them. CDR1 and CDR2 from the germline V gene are SEHNR and FQNEAQ (reference sequence). This CDR3 comprises 16 residues. CDR3: CASSTGGDRTNYGYTF. In DNA form, the CDR3 reads TGTGCCAGCAGCACGGGCGGAGACAGAACTAACTATGGCTACACCTTC.

The genes are TRBV5-1 and TRBJ1-6; D possibly corresponds to TRBD1 (5 bases). Germline CDR1 SGHRS, CDR2 YFSETQ. Trimming pared 0 bases from V and 1 base from J, leaving 14 bases between. The CDR3 spans 18 residues. The CDR3 nucleotides are TGCGCCAGCAGCTTGGAGGGGCAGGGCAGTTCCTATAATTCACCCCTCCACTTT. As protein: CASSLEGQGSSYNSPLHF.

This chain connects TRBV21-1 to TRBJ1-2; TRBD1 is the table's D call, not checked against the DNA. TRBV21-1 is a known pseudogene. CDR3 size: 15 residues. CDR3 sequence reads: CASRPPVATNYGYTF. The CDR3 DNA reads as TGTGCCAGCAGGCCCCCAGTGGCAACTAACTATGGCTACACCTTC.

Remarks on this clone: Within the sample, other DNA sequences also encode this same CDR3. The chain uses TRBV7-2 and TRBJ1-6, with TRBD1 identical over 7 bases. Germline lookup yields CDR1 SGHTA and CDR2 FQGNSA. The trim removed 5 bases at V and 6 bases at J, leaving 4 bases unmatched. The CDR3 has 14 residues. The CDR3 DNA follows: TGTGCCAGCAGCCGTAGACAGGGTAATTCACCCCTCCACTTT. It yields the protein CASSRRQGNSPLHF.

The chain is built from TRBV7-2 and TRBJ2-7; 9 nucleotides align to TRBD1. From germline, CDR1 is SGHTA and CDR2 FQGNSA. This CDR3 comprises 15 residues. J lost 1 base, V lost 5 bases, and 6 bases had no gene match. The CDR3 loop is CASSASGTGSYEQYF. For the CDR3, the DNA is TGTGCCAGCAGCGCCTCCGGGACAGGGTCCTACGAGCAGTACTTC.

This clone was observed a few times. The V call is TRBV3-1 (or the pseudogene TRBV3-2), the J call TRBJ2-7, with 8 bases matching TRBD2. J gave up 4 bases and V 4 bases, and 9 bases lay outside the gene matches. Germline CDR1 is LGHDT and CDR2 is YNNKEL (reference sequence). This CDR3 region has 15 residues. The CDR3 protein is CASSRGGTRPYEQYF. CDR3 bases: TGTGCCAGCAGCCGGGGGGGGACTAGACCTTACGAGCAGTACTTC.

The chain combines TRBV5-1 with TRBJ1-5, with D possibly matching TRBD1 (5 bases). V dropped 0 bases and J dropped 1 base, with 8 bases sitting between them. This CDR3 comprises 15 residues. Germline lookup yields CDR1 SGHRS and CDR2 YFSETQ. DNA for the CDR3: TGCGCCAGCAGCTTGGGAGACAGCAGCAATCAGCCCCAGCATTTT. It is translated as CASSLGDSSNQPQHF.